Shown below are 25 T cell receptor beta chains from a single sample sequenced in a study of shared clonotypes between healthy human individuals (dated by TCRdb to about 2020). Preparation of the library involved the immunoSEQ multiplex PCR assay. Here the immuneACCESS table is served through TCRdb, limited to in-frame sequences with V and J called. Missing clones are a known gap in these copies; in checked studies unresolved V genes cover under half, and the rest lacks a known reason. A total of approximately 2.4 million clones appear in this sample, more than 90% of them only once. The ten top clones hold about 0.13% of the sample. The sample was naive CD4+ T cells sorted from blood. Read against the paper, the sample's cell subset or site label means: CD45RA+ positively selected. These receptors were obtained from a man aged 18 to 29 in good health.

The chain employs TRBV6-1 and TRBJ1-1; D unclear. In germline, CDR1 is MNHNS, CDR2 SASEGT. Between the trimmed V and J ends, which lost 0 bases and 2 bases, there was a span of 16 bases. The CDR3 runs to 17 residues. CDR3 DNA sequence: TGTGCCAGCAGTGAAGCGAACCGTCCAGGCAGAAACACTGAAGCTTTCTTT. Its translation is CASSEANRPGRNTEAFF.

The CDR3 nucleotides are TGTGCCAGCAGTGGCAGGAGCTCCTACAATGAGCAGTTCTTC. This gives the protein CASSGRSSYNEQFF. J is TRBJ2-1 and V is TRBV6-1; D gene ambiguous. The CDR3 consists of 14 residues. Deletions cut 4 bases from V and 0 bases from J, with 7 bases between. The V gene's germline CDR1 is MNHNS and CDR2 SASEGT.

J is TRBJ2-7 and V is TRBV19, with D unclear. Germline V gene data show CDR1 as LNHDA and CDR2 as SQIVND (reference sequence). The CDR3 runs 16 residues. V gave up 6 bases and J gave up 0 bases, with 18 bases separating them. The DNA for the CDR3 is TGTGCCAGTAGCCTCGCGTTGACGGTCAGCTCCTACGAGCAGTACTTC. This sequence encodes CASSLALTVSSYEQYF. The full variable domain, its missing parts supplied by reference TRBV19 and TRBJ2-7, is DGGITQSPKYLFRKEGQNVTLSCEQNLNHDAMYWYRQDPGQGLRLIYYSQIVNDFQKGDIAEGYSVSREKKESFPLTVTSAQKNPTAFYLCASSLALTVSSYEQYFGPGTRLTVT.

The rearrangement links TRBV30 to TRBJ2-5, with no clear D. The germline V and J ends were trimmed by 2 bases and 4 bases, with 17 bases remaining between them. The CDR3 sequence is 15 residues long. Germline assignment: CDR1 GTSNPN and CDR2 SVGIG (reference sequence). Here the CDR3 DNA reads TGTGCCTGGAGTCCATTCTCGCTGCGACGAGAGACCCAGTACTTC. It yields the protein CAWSPFSLRRETQYF.

The chain joins TRBV11-2 to TRBJ1-5, with D perhaps TRBD1 (5 bases). Germline V gene sequence: CDR1 SGHAT, CDR2 FQNNGV. Deletions cut 3 bases from V and 3 bases from J, with 6 bases between. CDR3 length equals 13 residues. The CDR3 reads CASSLDTNQPQHF. In DNA form, the CDR3 reads TGTGCCAGCAGCTTGGACACCAATCAGCCCCAGCATTTT.

V gene TRBV4-3 combines with J gene TRBJ2-7; 12 positions match TRBD2. Trimming cost V 4 bases and J 2 bases; bases outside gene matches: 6. From germline, CDR1 is LGHNA and CDR2 YSLEER. The CDR3 runs 16 residues. This CDR3 reads CASSLRLAGVAYEQYF. The CDR3 nucleotides are TGCGCCAGCAGCCTTAGACTAGCGGGAGTGGCCTACGAGCAGTACTTC.

The CDR3 DNA is TGTGCTAGTGGTTTCCTACATGGCCTCGAGAGGAGCTCCTACGAGCAGTACTTC. This translates into CASGFLHGLERSSYEQYF. The V call is TRBV12-5, the J call TRBJ2-7; D is ambiguous. Germline V gene sequence: CDR1 LGHNT, CDR2 FRNRAP. The germline V and J ends were trimmed by 3 bases and 0 bases, with 21 bases remaining between them. The CDR3 loop spans 18 amino acids.

The rearrangement uses TRBV4-2 and TRBJ2-5; 9 bases line up with TRBD2. This CDR3 comprises 16 residues. V was pared by 5 bases and J by 5 bases, with 12 bases of the junction left unmatched. Germline values: CDR1 LGHNA, CDR2 YNFKEQ. The CDR3 here is CASSYGGSGGPETQYF. The CDR3 DNA follows: TGTGCCAGCAGCTACGGTGGGAGCGGGGGGCCGGAGACCCAGTACTTC.

For this clone: Other DNA sequences within the sample encode an identical CDR3. The chain carries TRBV5-1 and TRBJ2-6; D remains unclear. CDR1 and CDR2 (germline): SGHRS, YFSETQ. The CDR3 loop spans 14 amino acids. V was trimmed by 0 bases and J by 4 bases, leaving 5 bases between them. The CDR3 region is CASSLGPGANVLTF. In DNA, the CDR3 is TGCGCCAGCAGCTTGGGGCCCGGGGCCAACGTCCTGACTTTC. The full variable domain, rest sourced from reference TRBV5-1 and TRBJ2-6, is KAGVTQTPRYLIKTRGQQVTLSCSPISGHRSVSWYQQTPGQGLQFLFEYFSETQRNKGNFPGRFSGRQFSNSRSEMNVSTLELGDSALYLCASSLGPGANVLTFGAGSRLTVL.

As regards this clone: Distinct nucleotide sequences in the sample also encode this CDR3. The CDR3 DNA reads TGCGCCAGCAGCTTGGAGGGACAGGGGCTAGAGACCCAGTACTTC. It codes for CASSLEGQGLETQYF. The chain has TRBV5-1 and TRBJ2-5, with 10 bases fitting TRBD1. CDR1 and CDR2 (germline): SGHRS, YFSETQ. The CDR3 spans 15 residues. J gave up 4 bases and V 0 bases, and 3 bases lay outside the gene matches.

The rearrangement uses TRBV5-6 and TRBJ2-3; no firm D call. V gave up 1 base and J gave up 1 base, with 19 bases separating them. Germline V gene data show CDR1 as SGHDT and CDR2 as YYEEEE. The CDR3 covers 18 residues. The CDR3 coding sequence is TGTGCCAGCAGCTTGAGCACCGGGCCAAAGGTCGGCACAGATACGCAGTATTTT. It codes for CASSLSTGPKVGTDTQYF.

The rearrangement links TRBV14 to TRBJ2-3; D is unresolved. The CDR3 extends over 12 amino acids. V was clipped by 1 base and J by 6 bases, with 5 bases between them. From germline, CDR1 is SGHDN and CDR2 FVKESK. CDR3 in amino acids: CASSQVDDTQYF. The CDR3 DNA follows: TGTGCCAGCAGCCAAGTAGATGATACGCAGTATTTT.

The chain has TRBV7-9 and TRBJ2-3, with TRBD1 matching 7 bases. The junction had 11 bases not matched to a gene; V was cut back by 4 bases and J by 4 bases. CDR3 length equals 16 residues. The germline gives CDR1 SEHNR, CDR2 FQNEAQ (reference sequence). CDR3 sequence: CASSYPTGKMPDTQYF. CDR3 bases: TGTGCCAGCAGCTACCCGACAGGGAAGATGCCAGATACGCAGTATTTT.

Notes on this clone: The same CDR3 can be traced to other DNA sequences in this sample. V usage is TRBV9 and J usage is TRBJ2-3, with D unresolved. The V gene's germline CDR1 is SGDLS and CDR2 YYNGEE. CDR3 size: 13 residues. Trimming pared 0 bases from V and 3 bases from J, leaving 5 bases between. In nucleotides, the CDR3 is TGTGCCAGCAGCGTAGTCTCGACAGATACGCAGTATTTT. Its protein is CASSVVSTDTQYF.

As to this clone: Distinct nucleotide sequences in the sample also encode this CDR3. The chain links TRBV27 to TRBJ2-7; 9 bases agree with TRBD1. Germline CDR1 and CDR2: MNHEY and SMNVEV (reference sequence). The CDR3 contains 13 residues. With 5 bases clipped from V and 4 bases from J, the junction kept 3 bases outside the gene matches. CDR3 coding DNA: TGTGCCAGCAGTCCGGGACAGGGTTACGAGCAGTACTTC. It is translated as CASSPGQGYEQYF.

The CDR3 DNA sequence: TGTGCCAGCAGTCGTTCGACAAACGTGCAAGCTTTCTTT. The encoded protein is CASSRSTNVQAFF. The chain recombines TRBV6-5 with TRBJ1-1, with D unresolved. This CDR3 region has 13 residues. Per germline, CDR1 MNHEY and CDR2 SVGAGI. Trimming removed 5 bases at V and 9 bases at J, with 16 bases between.

This clone showed up just once. Other DNA sequences in the sample encode the same CDR3. The chain has TRBV7-9 and TRBJ2-3; no firm D call. CDR3 size: 16 residues. V gave up 2 bases and J gave up 0 bases, with 12 bases separating them. Germline V gene sequence: CDR1 SEHNR, CDR2 FQNEAQ (reference sequence). CDR3 bases: TGTGCCAGCAGCTTAACTGGATACCCTAGCACAGATACGCAGTATTTT. This sequence encodes CASSLTGYPSTDTQYF.

The chain recombines TRBV21-1 with TRBJ2-7; TRBD2, as called in the table, went unchecked against the DNA. TRBV21-1 is reported as a pseudogene. CDR3 length: 15 amino acids. CDR3 sequence (DNA): TGTGCCAGCAGCTCTGGACTAGCGAGCTCCTACGAGCAGTACTTC. It translates to CASSSGLASSYEQYF.

The V and J genes are TRBV5-1 and TRBJ2-3; D unresolved. Trimming took off 6 bases at V and 2 bases at J, with 10 bases between the two ends. Germline lookup yields CDR1 SGHRS and CDR2 YFSETQ. The CDR3 is 13 residues long. The CDR3 reads CASTQALTDTQYF. The DNA of the CDR3 is TGCGCCAGCACCCAGGCCCTCACAGATACGCAGTATTTT.

This rearrangement joins TRBV7-9 to TRBJ1-3; D gene ambiguous. With 5 bases removed from V and 3 bases from J, the gap between germline ends came to 11 bases. Germline CDR1 SEHNR, CDR2 FQNEAQ (reference sequence). This CDR3 comprises 14 residues. The CDR3 spells CASSPAGVGNTIYF. Written as DNA, the CDR3 is TGTGCCAGCAGCCCTGCTGGGGTTGGAAACACCATATATTTT.

This clone was detected only a few times. V usage is TRBV10-1 and J usage is TRBJ2-7; 8 bases map to TRBD2. Germline CDR1 WNHNN, CDR2 SYGVQD (reference sequence). With V trimmed by 6 bases and J by 4 bases, 14 bases remained unmatched. The CDR3 runs to 16 residues. The CDR3 region is CASSPSGPAGDYEQYF. In nucleotides, the CDR3 is TGCGCCAGCAGCCCCTCGGGGCCAGCGGGAGATTACGAGCAGTACTTC.

V is TRBV7-2 and J is TRBJ2-5; TRBD2 matches 11 bases. With V trimmed by 1 base and J by 1 base, 8 bases remained unmatched. CDR3 size: 18 residues. Germline CDR1 and CDR2: SGHTA and FQGNSA. CDR3 protein: CASSLVRGTSGIQETQYF. The CDR3 nucleotides are TGTGCCAGCAGCTTAGTGAGAGGGACTAGCGGAATCCAAGAGACCCAGTACTTC. Filled out from reference TRBV7-2 and TRBJ2-5, the complete variable domain reads GAGVSQSPSNKVTEKGKDVELRCDPISGHTALYWYRQSLGQGLEFLIYFQGNSAPDKSGLPSDRFSAERTGGSVSTLTIQRTQQEDSAVYLCASSLVRGTSGIQETQYFGPGTRLLVL.

Concerning this clone: This sample includes further DNA sequences coding for the same CDR3. This sequence joins TRBV6-6 and TRBJ2-7, with D uncertain. V gave up 4 bases and J gave up 3 bases, with 7 bases separating them. This CDR3 contains 12 residues. Germline assignment: CDR1 MNHNY and CDR2 SVGAGI (reference sequence). CDR3 bases: TGTGCCAGCAGTTCGGCCGGCTACGAGCAGTACTTC. Its translation is CASSSAGYEQYF.

A remark on this clone: Other nucleotide sequences from this sample produce the same CDR3. The V and J genes are TRBV6-5 and TRBJ2-7; 8 bases line up with TRBD2. The length of the CDR3 is 13 residues. V lost 2 bases and J lost 3; bases outside the gene matches: 0. Per germline, CDR1 MNHEY and CDR2 SVGAGI. The CDR3 is CASSYSGSYEQYF. CDR3 coding DNA: TGTGCCAGCAGTTACAGCGGGAGCTACGAGCAGTACTTC.

This clone was seen a single time. The J gene is TRBJ2-1, the V gene TRBV5-6; TRBD2 agrees at 7 bases. Trimming removed 4 bases from V and 3 bases from J; junction bases left unmatched: 7. The germline CDR1 and CDR2 sequences are SGHDT and YYEEEE. There are 15 residues in the CDR3. DNA of the CDR3: TGTGCCAGCAGCCGGACGGGACTACTCTACAATGAGCAGTTCTTC. It encodes CASSRTGLLYNEQFF.